This T cell receptor (beta chain) was identified during a study of blood T cell repertoires in COVID-19. Only in-frame clones appear in the TCRdb table, and some are missing; sequencing was by immunoSEQ multiplex PCR. The profile shows hundreds of thousands of clones, around nine tenths of them singletons. Germline V gene lookup returns CDR1 MGHDK and CDR2 SYGVNS. The CDR3 contains 15 residues. With V trimmed by 6 bases and J by 2 bases, 5 bases remained unmatched. The J gene is TRBJ2-2, the V gene TRBV25-1; 8 bases are shared with TRBD2. Sequenced input: peripheral blood. This clonotype was sampled from a man aged 40-50 years with acute or convalescent COVID-19. The CDR3, as DNA: TGTGCCAGCAGACGCAGCGGGGGAAACACCGGGGAGCTGTTTTTT. Its translation is CASRRSGGNTGELFF.